The T cell receptor beta chain described here comes from a study of shared clonotypes between healthy human individuals. Study findings and constraints: It was the non-shared clonotypes that had lower generation probabilities than clonotypes shared by all four donors.

CDR1 and CDR2 from the germline V gene are SGHTA and FQGNSA. The CDR3 sequence is 18 residues long. Trimming stripped 0 bases from V and 0 bases from J, with 14 bases between. With respect to this clone: Its antigen remains unknown.

Naive CD8 cells were CD45RO-negative, positively selected for CCR7, excluding terminally differentiated effector memory CD45RA+ cells. For sorted subsets, 200 ng DNA per replicate equaled around 30,000 T cell genomes. Per the original methods: Filtering differed for immunoSEQ, which gave only junction sequences without quality scores. Sequencing used immunoSEQ multiplex PCR; TCRdb keeps in-frame clones, though not all of them. The DNA was the basis for D and trimming; V, J and clone size are from that table. The data show around 700,000 clones, about 90% seen once. This sequence was found in a man in his thirties or forties in good health. The chain is built from TRBV7-2 and TRBJ2-2, with D unresolved. Sequenced: naive CD8+ T cells sorted from blood. The CDR3 sequence is CASSLATTLVPNTGELFF. CDR3 in DNA: TGTGCCAGCAGCTTAGCAACGACACTGGTCCCGAACACCGGGGAGCTGTTTTTT.